This entry lists 30 T cell receptor beta chains sequenced from one sample in a study of tumor-infiltrating lymphocytes in primary liver carcinoma. DNA and RNA were both co-extracted from 20-30 mg of bulk tissue that had not been sorted. The researchers produced TCR beta cDNA from 400 to 650 ng total RNA with a constant-region primer. Library construction for TCR beta comprised three nested multiplex PCR rounds performed with slightly modified ARM-PCR. A C-beta reverse primer and TRBV1-TRBV30 forward primers served in each of the first two PCR rounds, at 10 cycles apiece. TCRdb passed the multiplex PCR reads through MiXCR, listing each CDR3 protein once. The data contain roughly 49,000 distinct CDR3 sequences, around 73% of them singletons. Specimen: liver tumor tissue from sampling region 5. Sample subset: tumor region T5, tumor centre. These receptor sequences come from a man between 40 and 49 years old with primary liver carcinoma and hepatitis B virus infection.

V and J are TRBV10-2 and TRBJ2-6; D gene uncertain. CDR3 length: 11 amino acids. Per germline, CDR1 WSHSY and CDR2 SAAADI. V was clipped by 6 bases and J by 8 bases, with 5 bases between them. The CDR3 protein is CASSWTNVLTF. The CDR3 DNA reads TGCGCCAGCAGCTGGACCAACGTCCTGACTTTC.

The chain has TRBV29-1 and TRBJ2-1; tentative D call: TRBD1 (5 bases). The V gene lost 4 bases and the J gene lost 8 bases, with 18 bases spanning the gap. The CDR3 loop spans 14 amino acids. Germline values: CDR1 SQVTM, CDR2 ANQGSEA. The CDR3 nucleotides are TGCAGCGTTGTGGGGCAGGGCCTATACGATGAGCAGTTCTTC. Protein: CSVVGQGLYDEQFF.

Notes on this clonotype: Sequence at one end of the junction differs from germline and may be a read error. The genes are TRBV10-2 and TRBJ2-5; D uncertain. This CDR3 has 14 amino acids. CDR1 and CDR2 (germline): WSHSY, SAAADI. The CDR3 coding sequence is TGCGCAAGCAGTGGTAGTTCCAGACAAGAGACCCAGCACTTC. It yields the protein CASSGSSRQETQHF.

A note on this clonotype: The junction shows a germline mismatch at one end, possibly a read error. The rearrangement links TRBV9 to TRBJ2-2; D remains ambiguous. This CDR3 is 14 amino acids long. Germline V gene lookup returns CDR1 SGDLS and CDR2 YYNGEE. CDR3 sequence reads: CASNVGTNTGELFF. In DNA, the CDR3 is TGTGCCAGCAACGTAGGGACGAACACCGGGGAGCTGTTTTTT.

The chain recombines TRBV6-2 or TRBV6-3 with TRBJ2-7, with D possibly matching TRBD2 (5 bases). The germline CDR1 and CDR2 sequences are MNHEY and SVGEGT. The CDR3 consists of 17 residues. V was shortened by 2 bases and J by 3 bases, with 20 bases between the two germline ends. CDR3 in amino acids: CASSYEGRINGIYEQYF. CDR3 DNA: TGTGCCAGCAGTTACGAAGGAAGGATTAACGGGATCTACGAGCAGTACTTC.

Comment on this clonotype: One end of the junction is discordant with germline, which a read error may explain. The genes are TRBV12-3 or TRBV12-4 and TRBJ2-7; 9 bases align to TRBD1. The CDR3 has 15 amino acids. The CDR3 nucleotides read TGTGTCAGCAGTTTAGCGGGCATGGACAGGGGCGAGCAGTACTTC. Translating it yields CVSSLAGMDRGEQYF.

A few counts support this clonotype. The chain links TRBV16 to TRBJ1-1, with a possible D match to TRBD1 (5 bases). Germline CDR1 and CDR2: KGHSY and FQNENV. Trimming removed 2 bases from V and 0 bases from J, with 13 bases in between. The CDR3 sequence is 16 residues long. The chain's CDR3 is CASSQNGGGVNTEAFF. The CDR3 nucleotides are TGTGCCAGCAGCCAAAACGGCGGAGGGGTGAACACTGAAGCTTTCTTT.

Notes on this clonotype: The CDR3 ends on some other residue instead of the conserved phenylalanine or tryptophan, so this is likely a read error. The V gene is TRBV2, the J gene TRBJ2-3; 9 bases map to TRBD2. The CDR3 runs 17 residues. From germline, CDR1 is SNHLY and CDR2 FYNNEI. CDR3 sequence (DNA): TGTGCCGGCAGTGACATCAGCGGGAGGTCCAACACAGATACGCAGTATTTG. Amino acid sequence: CAGSDISGRSNTDTQYL.

A word on this clonotype: It is unclear where the CDR3 begins or ends on the DNA, so no DNA is shown, and the CDR3 is as TCRdb lists it. This chain links TRBV28 with TRBJ1-2; the table's D call of TRBD1 was not tested on the DNA. Germline V gene sequence: CDR1 MDHEN, CDR2 SYDVKM. Inclusive of both ends, the CDR3 amounts to 15 amino acids. This CDR3 reads CATPPESGGNYGCTF.

This clonotype occurred once. The rearrangement joins TRBV5-1 to TRBJ2-1; 10 bases are a match to TRBD1. The junction had 13 bases not matched to a gene; V was cut back by 4 bases and J by 12 bases. The CDR3 extends over 15 amino acids. Germline V gene data show CDR1 as SGHRS and CDR2 as YFSETQ. CDR3 residues: CASSGDRGPYDGQFF. CDR3 nucleotides: TGCGCCAGCAGCGGGGACAGGGGCCCCTACGATGGGCAGTTCTTC.

This clonotype has just a few counts. This CDR3 fails to terminate in the conserved phenylalanine or tryptophan, so it likely reflects a read error. V is TRBV10-3 and J is TRBJ2-1; D is ambiguous. CDR3 size: 14 residues. From germline, CDR1 is ENHRY and CDR2 SYGVKD. The CDR3 region is CAISQALGYNEQFL. The DNA for the CDR3 is TGTGCCATCTCCCAGGCCCTTGGCTACAATGAACAGTTCTTA.

In regard to this clonotype: The junction and the germline gene differ at one end; a read error may be behind it. The rearrangement uses TRBV4-3 and TRBJ2-7; no clear D. The CDR3 spans 13 residues. Germline loops: CDR1 LGHNA, CDR2 YSLEER. The CDR3 DNA reads TGCGCCAGCAGCCAAATTCTGCCCTACGAGCAGTGCTTC. It specifies CASSQILPYEQCF.

In regard to this clonotype: One end of the junction is discordant with germline, which a read error may explain. The chain uses TRBV29-1 and TRBJ2-2, with D perhaps matching TRBD2 (6 bases). This CDR3 is built from 16 residues. Germline V gene lookup returns CDR1 SQVTM and CDR2 ANQGSEA. The CDR3 bases are TGCAGCCTTGAAAACCCCCTGGGGACCAACACCGGGGGGCTGTTTTTT. Protein sequence: CSLENPLGTNTGGLFF.

As to this clonotype: One end of the junction varies from germline; a read error may be responsible. The V gene is TRBV11-2, the J gene TRBJ2-7, with a tentative D call TRBD1 (5 bases). The CDR3 length is 15 residues. Per the germline V gene, CDR1 is SGHAT and CDR2 is FQNNGV. CDR3 in amino acids: CTSSLSAGLSYEQYF. The CDR3 nucleotides read TGTACCAGCAGCTTATCGGCAGGGCTTTCCTACGAGCAGTACTTC.

Regarding this clonotype: The junction does not match germline at one end; this may be a read error. The genes are TRBV4-3 and TRBJ2-4, with 8 positions matching TRBD2. Germline CDR1 is LGHNA and CDR2 is YSLEER. This CDR3 region has 20 residues. The CDR3, as DNA: TGTGCCAGGAGCCAAGATCTAAACCTCTTCGGGAGGGGGGCGATAAACATTCAGTACTTC. It encodes CARSQDLNLFGRGAINIQYF.

As for this clonotype: At one of its ends the junction is not consistent with the germline gene, which may arise from a read error. The rearrangement uses TRBV11-2 and TRBJ2-7, with D perhaps matching TRBD2 (5 bases). This CDR3 is built from 14 residues. Germline values: CDR1 SGHAT, CDR2 FQNNGV. The CDR3 sequence: CVSSLPDETRRTYF. The CDR3 DNA reads as TGCGTCAGCAGCCTGCCAGATGAAACTCGGCGGACTTACTTC.

A word on this clonotype: A read error may produce the germline difference seen at one junction end. This sequence joins TRBV12-5 and TRBJ2-3, with D possibly TRBD1 on 6 matching bases. Germline CDR1 is LGHNT and CDR2 is FRNRAP. The CDR3 extends over 15 amino acids. This chain's CDR3 is CANGLEQGPTDTQYF. Written as DNA, the CDR3 is TGTGCTAATGGTTTGGAACAGGGTCCCACAGATACGCAATATTTT.

This clonotype was seen once. This may be a read error: a much more frequent sequence differs by one nucleotide. The chain joins TRBV24-1 to TRBJ1-2; maybe TRBD1 (6 bases). Germline CDR1 reads KGHDR; CDR2 reads SFDVKD. The CDR3 is made up of 16 amino acids. CDR3: CATSDLKDRPFYGCTF. DNA of the CDR3: TGTGCCACCAGTGATTTGAAGGACAGACCGTTCTATGGCTGCACCTTC.

About this clonotype: The conserved phenylalanine or tryptophan normally closing the CDR3 is absent here, so this likely arose from a read error. V usage is TRBV28 and J usage is TRBJ2-1; 7 nucleotides agree with TRBD2. Germline CDR1 is MDHEN and CDR2 is SYDVKM. The length of the CDR3 is 17 residues. DNA for the CDR3: TGTGCCAGTAGTTTATCGGCTGGGAGGGTCGCCTACAATGAACAGTTCTTG. Residues: CASSLSAGRVAYNEQFL.

This clonotype was recorded many times. The chain uses TRBV9 and TRBJ2-5; 9 nucleotides align to TRBD1. CDR1 is SGDLS and CDR2 is YYNGEE in the germline V gene. With V trimmed by 4 bases and J by 5 bases, 6 bases remained unmatched. The CDR3 runs to 14 residues. CDR3 region: CASSIQGASETQYF. The CDR3 DNA sequence: TGTGCCAGCAGCATACAGGGGGCCAGTGAGACCCAGTACTTC.

The CDR3 spells CASSSLGTSAGSEQFF. CDR3 DNA: TGTGCCAGCAGCTCCTTAGGGACTAGCGCCGGGAGTGAGCAGTTCTTC. The chain is built from TRBV5-5 and TRBJ2-1; 10 positions agree with TRBD2. Per the germline V gene, CDR1 is SGHKS and CDR2 is YYEKEE (reference sequence). The CDR3 loop spans 16 amino acids. With 3 bases clipped from V and 9 bases from J, the junction kept 12 bases outside the gene matches. Looking up the rest from reference TRBV5-5 and TRBJ2-1 gives the full variable domain: DAGVTQSPTHLIKTRGQQVTLRCSPISGHKSVSWYQQVLGQGPQFIFQYYEKEERGRGNFPDRFSARQFPNYSSELNVNALLLGDSALYLCASSSLGTSAGSEQFFGPGTRLTVL.

This clonotype came up many times. This chain uses TRBV30 with TRBJ2-1; D is ambiguous. Per the germline V gene, CDR1 is GTSNPN and CDR2 is SVGIG (reference sequence). CDR3 length: 11 amino acids. V lost 1 base to trimming and J lost 10 bases, with 8 bases between them. In nucleotides, the CDR3 is TGTGCCTGGAGTGAGGTAGAGGAGCAGTTCTTC. This codes for CAWSEVEEQFF.

This chain links TRBV6-4 with TRBJ2-3; no reliable D call. V lost 2 bases, J lost 6 bases, and 12 bases lay in between. The CDR3 is 14 amino acids. Germline V gene lookup returns CDR1 MRHNA and CDR2 SNTAGT. In DNA, the CDR3 is TGTGCCAGCAGTGACGGTGGCGTGGTGGATACGCAGTATTTT. Residues: CASSDGGVVDTQYF.

Details on this clonotype: Germline is not matched at one junction end, which may reflect a read error. DNA for the CDR3: TGTGTCAGCAGCCAAGAGGGTCAGGGGACAGGGTACAATGAACAGTCCTTC. Its protein is CVSSQEGQGTGYNEQSF. The rearrangement joins TRBV14 to TRBJ2-1, with 9 bases that match TRBD1. The V gene's germline CDR1 is SGHDN and CDR2 FVKESK. There are 17 residues in the CDR3.

CDR3 DNA: TGTGCCATCAACCAAGAGGCACACGAGCAGTACTTC. Amino acids: CAINQEAHEQYF. The rearrangement joins TRBV4-2 to TRBJ2-7, with no clear D. Trimming left V 10 bases short and J 5 bases short, with 15 bases between. Germline V gene sequence: CDR1 LGHNA, CDR2 YNFKEQ. This CDR3 is 12 amino acids long.

The genes are TRBV6-5 and TRBJ2-2; TRBD2 is a possible D gene (5 bases). The CDR3 is made up of 14 amino acids. V gave up 5 bases and J gave up 4 bases, with 11 bases separating them. The germline V gene has CDR1 MNHEY and CDR2 SVGAGI. The CDR3 here is CASSRGLSTGELFF. The CDR3 DNA follows: TGTGCCAGCAGTCGTGGACTGAGCACCGGGGAGCTGTTTTTT.

A single count supports this clonotype. No conserved phenylalanine or tryptophan ends this CDR3, so it is likely a read error. CDR3: CASTMTGQNTGELFY. CDR3 sequence (DNA): TGTGCCAGCACCATGACTGGACAAAACACCGGGGAGCTGTTTTAT. The genes are TRBV7-9 and TRBJ2-2; perhaps TRBD1 as D (5 bases). The CDR3 runs to 15 residues. V was shortened by 7 bases and J by 2 bases, with 14 bases between the two germline ends. From germline, CDR1 is SEHNR and CDR2 FQNEAQ (reference sequence).

The J gene is TRBJ2-3, the V gene TRBV10-3, with 8 positions matching TRBD2. CDR1 and CDR2 (germline): ENHRY, SYGVKD. This CDR3 region has 13 residues. CDR3 sequence reads: CDTGLAGADTQYF. The CDR3, as DNA: TGTGATACTGGACTAGCCGGAGCAGATACGCAGTATTTT.

This clonotype was seen just once. Without the conserved terminal phenylalanine or tryptophan, this CDR3 likely stems from a read error. The V gene is TRBV4-2, the J gene TRBJ1-4; D remains unclear. The germline V gene has CDR1 LGHNA and CDR2 YNFKEQ. The CDR3 is 13 residues long. The CDR3 loop is CTSSQPHREKLFY. CDR3 bases: TGTACCAGCAGCCAGCCCCACCGTGAAAAGCTGTTTTAT.

As to this clonotype: A junction boundary mismatches the germline segment, possibly from a read error. The V call is TRBV4-2, the J call TRBJ1-4; unclear D gene. CDR1 is LGHNA, CDR2 YNFKEQ, per germline. There are 14 residues in the CDR3. CDR3 region: CASTPGKTQEKPFF. The CDR3 coding sequence is TGTGCCAGCACCCCTGGTAAGACGCAGGAAAAACCGTTTTTT.